This TCR beta chain was captured by sequencing in a study of cytomegalovirus exposure and HLA in healthy donors. Study results and limitations: Fewer N-insertions than the roughly 630-donor mean were reportedly shown by an Asian-associated ancestry cluster in a later analysis. Highly shared variants forming one cluster were likely a sequencing artifact.

The ends were cut back, 0 bases at V and 5 bases at J, with 14 bases in the middle. CDR1 is SGHRS, CDR2 YFSETQ, per germline. There are 15 residues in the CDR3. With respect to this clone: Its antigen is as yet unknown.

The PCR was carried out with 60 Vbeta primers and 13 Jbeta primers. Only in-frame clones appear in the TCRdb table, and some are missing; sequencing was by immunoSEQ multiplex PCR. The data hold 80,000 to 100,000 clones, with approximately 82% observed a single time. Nominally healthy donors were sampled, though unrecorded immune exposures were likely. The chain couples TRBV5-1 to TRBJ2-5; tentatively, D is TRBD2 (6 bases). This TCR was recovered from a female donor in good health and CMV-seropositive. Sequenced: PBMCs. CDR3 amino acids: CASSLVVGGGETQYF. The CDR3 coding sequence is TGCGCCAGCAGCTTGGTGGTGGGAGGAGGTGAGACCCAGTACTTC.